These 15 T cell receptor beta chains share one sample of origin, sequenced in a study of T cells in Graves' hyperthyroidism and ophthalmopathy. What was amplified from RNA transcripts were TCR beta CDR3 regions. The HTBI set primed first-round TCR CDR3 RT-PCR. Each CDR3 protein gets one entry after TCRdb re-called the multiplex PCR reads with MiXCR. The table records 450,000 to 600,000 distinct CDR3 sequences, nearly 20% of them present only once. The sequenced sample consisted of blood. These receptors all come from a man aged 40-49 years with Graves' ophthalmopathy.

V gene TRBV11-2 combines with J gene TRBJ2-1, with 12 positions matching TRBD2. The germline gives CDR1 SGHAT, CDR2 FQNNGV. With 4 bases clipped from V and 6 bases from J, the junction kept 7 bases outside the gene matches. The CDR3 is made up of 16 amino acids. This CDR3 is CASSSWTSGIFNEQFF. CDR3 sequence (DNA): TGTGCCAGCAGCTCGTGGACTAGCGGGATATTCAATGAGCAGTTCTTC.

This clonotype occurred many times. V gene TRBV24-1 combines with J gene TRBJ1-1; D is unresolved. CDR3 length: 11 amino acids. Germline V gene data show CDR1 as KGHDR and CDR2 as SFDVKD. V lost 7 bases and J 7 bases, leaving 9 bases between the germline ends. CDR3 coding DNA: TGTGCCACCAGACAAGAGGTTGAAGCTTTCTTT. The encoded protein is CATRQEVEAFF.

This clonotype has just a few counts. This rearrangement joins TRBV20-1 to TRBJ2-3, with D maybe TRBD1 (6 bases). The CDR3 has 14 amino acids. Trimming shortened V by 3 bases and J by 2 bases, and 12 bases separated the two germline ends. Germline V gives CDR1 DFQATT, CDR2 SNEGSKA (reference sequence). The DNA for the CDR3 is TGCAGTGCTAGCAGGGGCGCACCCACAGATACGCAGTATTTT. Translation gives CSASRGAPTDTQYF.

The chain joins TRBV20-1 to TRBJ2-1; 10 bases map to TRBD2. CDR1 DFQATT and CDR2 SNEGSKA come from the germline V gene (reference sequence). This CDR3 is 14 amino acids long. J was trimmed by 9 bases and V by 5 bases; bases with no gene match: 10. The CDR3 is CSAGPGLAISEQFF. The CDR3 DNA sequence: TGCAGTGCTGGACCGGGACTAGCGATCAGTGAGCAGTTCTTC.

The chain recombines TRBV4-2 with TRBJ2-3; 9 positions match TRBD2. This CDR3 contains 14 residues. With 5 bases clipped from V and 6 bases from J, the junction kept 6 bases outside the gene matches. Germline CDR1 reads LGHNA; CDR2 reads YNFKEQ. In DNA form, the CDR3 reads TGTGCCAGCAGCAGGACTAGCGAGCGGGATACGCAGTATTTT. Translation gives CASSRTSERDTQYF.

This clonotype was counted ten times or more. The genes are TRBV12-3 or TRBV12-4 and TRBJ2-1; the match to TRBD1 covers 7 bases. Trimming cost V 5 bases and J 9 bases; bases outside gene matches: 7. This CDR3 spans 13 amino acids. CDR3 sequence reads: CASSGQVLGEQFF. The CDR3 bases are TGTGCCAGCAGTGGACAGGTTTTGGGTGAGCAGTTCTTC.

CDR3 in DNA: TGTGCCAGCAGTTACTCGGGGGGGCTAGGGAACACTGAAGCTTTCTTT. Its translation is CASSYSGGLGNTEAFF. The gene calls are TRBV6-2 or TRBV6-3 and TRBJ1-1; D may be TRBD1 (6 bases). The V end lost 0 bases, the J end lost 1 base, and 12 bases lay between the germline ends. Germline lookup yields CDR1 MNHEY and CDR2 SVGEGT. The CDR3 spans 16 residues.

This clonotype was observed at least ten times. V and J are TRBV3-1 and TRBJ1-1, with unresolved D. Trimming removed 0 bases from V and 3 bases from J, with 11 bases in between. Germline loops: CDR1 LGHDT, CDR2 YNNKEL (reference sequence). CDR3 size: 15 residues. CDR3 region: CASSQEFEEDTEAFF. DNA of the CDR3: TGTGCCAGCAGCCAAGAATTCGAGGAGGACACTGAAGCTTTCTTT.

This clonotype was observed many times. The V and J genes are TRBV11-3 and TRBJ2-1; D assignment may be TRBD1 or TRBD2 (5 bases each). Trimming cost V 8 bases and J 0 bases, with 17 bases left between them. CDR1 is SGHNT, CDR2 YENEEA, per germline. CDR3 length: 16 residues. The CDR3 reads CASSPGAVSSYNEQFF. As DNA, the CDR3 is TGTGCCAGCTCCCCCGGGGCGGTCTCCTCCTACAATGAGCAGTTCTTC.

This clonotype showed up just a few times. The chain has TRBV30 and TRBJ2-1; TRBD1 agrees at 9 bases. The germline CDR1 and CDR2 sequences are GTSNPN and SVGIG (reference sequence). CDR3 size: 13 residues. With V trimmed by 5 bases and J by 7 bases, 6 bases remained unmatched. CDR3 protein: CAWAGTGWNEQFF. The CDR3 DNA is TGTGCCTGGGCCGGGACAGGGTGGAATGAGCAGTTCTTC.

This clonotype has a count of ten or more. The chain links TRBV12-3 or TRBV12-4 to TRBJ2-1; D is unclear. The V gene lost 3 bases and the J gene lost 7 bases, with 10 bases spanning the gap. CDR3 length: 13 amino acids. The CDR3 nucleotides are TGTGCCAGCAGTTTGTGGCAGGCTAATGAGCAGTTCTTC. Amino acid sequence: CASSLWQANEQFF.

This clonotype has at least ten counts. The gene calls are TRBV11-1 and TRBJ2-7; the match to TRBD2 covers 8 bases. Germline lookup yields CDR1 SGHAT and CDR2 FQDESV (reference sequence). The trim removed 2 bases at V and 6 bases at J, leaving 6 bases unmatched. The CDR3 totals 14 residues. The CDR3 reads CASSLREGRSEQYF. CDR3 bases: TGTGCCAGCAGCTTACGGGAGGGCCGGAGCGAGCAGTACTTC. Based on the CDR3 plus reference TRBV11-1 and TRBJ2-7, the full variable domain is EAEVAQSPRYKITEKSQAVAFWCDPISGHATLYWYRQILGQGPELLVQFQDESVVDDSQLPKDRFSAERLKGVDSTLKIQPAELGDSAMYLCASSLREGRSEQYFGPGTRLTVT.

The rearrangement uses TRBV3-1 and TRBJ1-1; D perhaps matches TRBD1 (5 bases). Per the germline V gene, CDR1 is LGHDT and CDR2 is YNNKEL (reference sequence). V was cut by 1 base and J by 1 base, with 10 bases left in between. The length of the CDR3 is 15 residues. CDR3 in amino acids: CASSQVGGRNTEAFF. The CDR3 nucleotides are TGTGCCAGCAGCCAAGTGGGGGGGAGGAACACTGAAGCTTTCTTT.

The chain links TRBV6-5 to TRBJ1-4; no clear D gene. The germline CDR1 and CDR2 sequences are MNHEY and SVGAGI. This CDR3 comprises 15 residues. V lost 2 bases, J lost 0 bases, and 7 bases lay in between. CDR3 region: CASSYTQATNEKLFF. The DNA of the CDR3 is TGTGCCAGCAGTTACACCCAGGCAACTAATGAAAAACTGTTTTTT.

There are a few counts of this clonotype. The V gene is TRBV20-1, the J gene TRBJ2-3; tentative D call: TRBD1 (5 bases). The CDR3 totals 12 residues. V gave up 6 bases and J gave up 6 bases, with 13 bases separating them. The germline gives CDR1 DFQATT, CDR2 SNEGSKA (reference sequence). CDR3 loop: CSADGAGDTQYF. As DNA, the CDR3 is TGCAGTGCCGACGGAGCAGGGGATACGCAGTATTTT.